These 19 T cell receptor beta chains were sequenced from one sample in a study of shared clonotypes between healthy human individuals. Sequenced by immunoSEQ multiplex PCR; TCRdb stores in-frame clones only, minus some. The data show millions of clones, 90% to 95% seen once. Sequencing was carried out using naive CD4+ T cells sorted from blood. Subset indicated: CD45RA+ positively selected. The receptors were sampled from a man between 18 and 35 years old in good health.

The chain combines TRBV5-1 with TRBJ2-1; D not certain. CDR1 SGHRS and CDR2 YFSETQ come from the germline V gene. V was shortened by 0 bases and J by 15 bases, with 10 bases between the two germline ends. The CDR3 runs to 11 residues. This chain's CDR3 is CASSLGGLAFF. The CDR3 coding sequence is TGCGCCAGCAGCTTGGGGGGTTTGGCGTTCTTC.

This rearrangement joins TRBV5-4 to TRBJ1-4; the D is unclear. V lost 4 bases and J lost 7, with 14 bases in between. Germline V gene data show CDR1 as SGHNT and CDR2 as YYREEE (reference sequence). The CDR3 runs 14 residues. CDR3 in amino acids: CASSIGMGSEKLFF. The DNA of the CDR3 is TGTGCCAGCAGCATAGGGATGGGAAGTGAAAAACTGTTTTTT.

The chain carries TRBV4-3 and TRBJ2-3, with 15 bases aligning to TRBD2. Trimming took 3 bases from V and 5 from J; bases not matched to a gene: 6. The CDR3 covers 17 residues. Germline lookup yields CDR1 LGHNA and CDR2 YSLEER. CDR3 DNA sequence: TGCGCCAGCAGCCAGGAGGGACTAGCGGGAGGTCTAGATACGCAGTATTTT. This translates into CASSQEGLAGGLDTQYF.

The chain recombines TRBV19 with TRBJ1-4, with D unclear. Trimming removed 7 bases at V and 3 bases at J, with 12 bases between. The CDR3 is made up of 14 amino acids. From germline, CDR1 is LNHDA and CDR2 SQIVND (reference sequence). Written as DNA, the CDR3 is TGTGCCAGTAACTCCGGACGGCCTAATGAAAAACTGTTTTTT. Its translation: CASNSGRPNEKLFF.

With respect to this clone: A much larger clonotype is one base distant, so this may be a read error. The V and J genes are TRBV20-1 and TRBJ2-7; no clear D gene. The germline CDR1 and CDR2 sequences are DFQATT and SNEGSKA (reference sequence). Between the trimmed V and J ends, which lost 3 bases and 2 bases, there was a span of 5 bases. This CDR3 spans 11 amino acids. The chain's CDR3 is CSASATYEQYF. The CDR3 nucleotides read TGCAGTGCTAGCGCCACCTACGAGCAGTACTTC.

V is TRBV30 and J is TRBJ2-7; D is undetermined. Trimming removed 7 bases at V and 1 base at J, with 11 bases between. Looked up from germline, CDR1 is GTSNPN and CDR2 is SVGIG (reference sequence). CDR3 length: 12 amino acids. The CDR3 coding sequence is TGTGCCTCGCGACGGACGTCCTACGAGCAGTACTTC. Translation gives CASRRTSYEQYF.

This chain uses TRBV18 with TRBJ2-2; TRBD1 matches 9 bases. Germline values: CDR1 KGHSH, CDR2 LQKENI. V dropped 3 bases and J dropped 6; count of bases not matched to a gene: 11. The length of the CDR3 is 17 residues. CDR3 coding DNA: TGTGCCAGCTCACCGACACAGGGGGCAACCCCACCCGGGGAGCTGTTTTTT. This sequence encodes CASSPTQGATPPGELFF.

This chain's CDR3 is CASSQEGGAKTYEQYF. The CDR3 coding sequence is TGTGCCAGCAGCCAAGAGGGCGGGGCGAAGACCTACGAGCAGTACTTC. This rearrangement joins TRBV4-2 to TRBJ2-7; tentatively, D is TRBD2 (6 bases). The CDR3 consists of 16 residues. V was clipped by 0 bases and J by 2 bases, with 14 bases between them. Germline lookup yields CDR1 LGHNA and CDR2 YNFKEQ.

This chain uses TRBV9 with TRBJ2-1; D not certain. This CDR3 region has 13 residues. Deletions cut 0 bases from V and 6 bases from J, with 7 bases between. Germline V gives CDR1 SGDLS, CDR2 YYNGEE. The CDR3 DNA sequence: TGTGCCAGCAGCGTAGGTTTAGGCAATGAGCAGTTCTTC. Translated: CASSVGLGNEQFF.

The chain joins TRBV10-1 to TRBJ1-6; no definite D call. V was trimmed by 0 bases and J by 9 bases, leaving 9 bases between them. Germline V gene lookup returns CDR1 WNHNN and CDR2 SYGVQD (reference sequence). The CDR3 has 14 residues. CDR3 loop: CASSESLTGSPLHF. DNA for the CDR3: TGCGCCAGCAGTGAGTCCCTTACTGGTTCACCCCTCCACTTT.

V and J are TRBV30 and TRBJ1-1, with D uncertain. V lost 3 bases to trimming and J lost 7 bases, with 6 bases between them. The CDR3 contains 10 residues. Looked up from germline, CDR1 is GTSNPN and CDR2 is SVGIG (reference sequence). CDR3 coding DNA: TGTGCCTGGAGGGGTATTGAAGCTTTCTTT. This gives the protein CAWRGIEAFF. Variable domain in full (rest from reference TRBV30 and TRBJ1-1): SQTIHQWPATLVQPVGSPLSLECTVEGTSNPNLYWYRQAAGRGLQLLFYSVGIGQISSEVPQNLSASRPQDRQFILSSKKLLLSDSGFYLCAWRGIEAFFGQGTRLTVV.

This clone was seen a single time. The same CDR3 is also encoded by other DNA sequences in this sample. The chain's CDR3 is CASSLTSGSYNEQFF. CDR3 DNA sequence: TGCGCCAGCAGTCTTACTAGCGGGTCTTACAATGAGCAGTTCTTC. The chain links TRBV5-1 to TRBJ2-1; TRBD2 aligns across 9 bases. This CDR3 region has 15 residues. The V gene end was trimmed by 5 bases and the J gene end by 4 bases; junction bases not matched to a gene: 7. Looked up from germline, CDR1 is SGHRS and CDR2 is YFSETQ.

This clone has a single count. This sequence joins TRBV7-9 and TRBJ1-2; D ambiguous. The CDR3 runs to 15 residues. V was clipped by 2 bases and J by 1 base, with 11 bases between them. CDR1 is SEHNR, CDR2 FQNEAQ, per germline (reference sequence). CDR3 nucleotides: TGTGCCAGCAGCTTAATCGCCGGCTATAACTATGGCTACACCTTC. This gives the protein CASSLIAGYNYGYTF.

This chain uses TRBV5-1 with TRBJ2-1; no definite D call. CDR1 and CDR2 from the germline V gene are SGHRS and YFSETQ. V lost 0 bases to trimming and J lost 10 bases, with 17 bases between them. The length of the CDR3 is 15 residues. CDR3 sequence (DNA): TGCGCCAGCAGCTTGGAGGCGGCCCGCCTAGGGGAGCAGTTCTTC. This sequence encodes CASSLEAARLGEQFF.

The chain uses TRBV5-1 and TRBJ2-2; 8 nucleotides agree with TRBD2. CDR1 is SGHRS and CDR2 is YFSETQ in the germline V gene. The ends lost 1 base at V and 5 bases at J; junction bases unmatched: 7. This CDR3 has 16 residues. The CDR3 spells CASSLLGTSKTGELFF. CDR3 nucleotide sequence: TGCGCCAGCAGCTTGCTAGGGACTAGTAAGACCGGGGAGCTGTTTTTT.

V and J are TRBV5-1 and TRBJ2-1; 11 bases fit TRBD2. This CDR3 is 15 amino acids long. Germline V lookup: CDR1 SGHRS, CDR2 YFSETQ. The V and J ends lost 0 bases and 6 bases, in that order; junction bases with no gene match: 2. CDR3 nucleotide sequence: TGCGCCAGCAGCTTGGATAGCGGGAGGGGCAATGAGCAGTTCTTC. Protein product: CASSLDSGRGNEQFF.

This clone appeared once. The chain couples TRBV2 to TRBJ1-4, with D unclear. Germline-derived CDR1 and CDR2 are SNHLY and FYNNEI. The CDR3 has 13 amino acids. The germline V and J ends were trimmed by 7 bases and 5 bases, with 11 bases remaining between them. Here the CDR3 reads CASTRPENEKLFF. CDR3 nucleotides: TGTGCCAGCACGAGACCAGAGAATGAAAAACTGTTTTTT.

The rearrangement joins TRBV5-6 to TRBJ2-1; perhaps TRBD2 as D (6 bases). The CDR3 has 13 residues. V shed 5 bases and J shed 8 bases, with 14 bases lying between them. Germline V CDR1 and CDR2: SGHDT, YYEEEE. CDR3 region: CASRWDWGDEQFF. In DNA form, the CDR3 reads TGTGCCAGCAGATGGGACTGGGGCGATGAGCAGTTCTTC.

The chain recombines TRBV5-6 with TRBJ2-5, with D possibly matching TRBD1 (5 bases). This CDR3 is 16 amino acids long. V lost 0 bases, J lost 2 bases, and 14 bases lay in between. Germline V lookup: CDR1 SGHDT, CDR2 YYEEEE. This CDR3 reads CASSLGPRGTQETQYF. For the CDR3, the DNA is TGTGCCAGCAGCTTGGGTCCTAGGGGTACTCAAGAGACCCAGTACTTC.